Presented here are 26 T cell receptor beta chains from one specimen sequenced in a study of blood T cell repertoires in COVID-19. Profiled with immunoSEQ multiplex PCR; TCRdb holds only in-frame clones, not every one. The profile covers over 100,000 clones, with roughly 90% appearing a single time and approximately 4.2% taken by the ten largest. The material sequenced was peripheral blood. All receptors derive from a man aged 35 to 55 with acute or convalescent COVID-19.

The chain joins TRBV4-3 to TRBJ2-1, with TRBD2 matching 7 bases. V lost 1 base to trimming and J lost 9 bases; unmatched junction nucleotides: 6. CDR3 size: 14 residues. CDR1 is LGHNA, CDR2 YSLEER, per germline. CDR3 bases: TGCGCCAGCAGCCAAGCCCAGTGGGGGGGTGAGCAGTTCTTC. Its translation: CASSQAQWGGEQFF.

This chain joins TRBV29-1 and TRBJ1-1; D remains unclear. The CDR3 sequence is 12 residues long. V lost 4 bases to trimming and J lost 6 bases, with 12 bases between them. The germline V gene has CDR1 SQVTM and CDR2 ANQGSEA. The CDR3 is CSVVQSYSEAFF. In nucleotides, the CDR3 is TGCAGCGTTGTTCAGTCGTATTCTGAAGCTTTCTTT. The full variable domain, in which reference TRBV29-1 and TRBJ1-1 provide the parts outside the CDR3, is SAVISQKPSRDICQRGTSLTIQCQVDSQVTMMFWYRQQPGQSLTLIATANQGSEATYESGFVIDKFPISRPNLTFSTLTVSNMSPEDSSIYLCSVVQSYSEAFFGQGTRLTVV.

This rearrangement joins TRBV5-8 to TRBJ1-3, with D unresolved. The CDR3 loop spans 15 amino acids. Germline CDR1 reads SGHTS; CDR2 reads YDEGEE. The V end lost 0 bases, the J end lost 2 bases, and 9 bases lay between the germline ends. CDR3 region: CASSLVGRPGNTIYF. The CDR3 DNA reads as TGTGCCAGCAGCTTGGTGGGGAGACCTGGAAACACCATATATTTT.

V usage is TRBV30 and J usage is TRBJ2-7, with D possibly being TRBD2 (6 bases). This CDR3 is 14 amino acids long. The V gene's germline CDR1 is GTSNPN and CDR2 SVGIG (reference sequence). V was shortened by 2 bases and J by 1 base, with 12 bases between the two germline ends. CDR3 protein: CAWSRASVSYEQYF. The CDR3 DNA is TGTGCCTGGAGTAGGGCTAGCGTGTCCTACGAGCAGTACTTC.

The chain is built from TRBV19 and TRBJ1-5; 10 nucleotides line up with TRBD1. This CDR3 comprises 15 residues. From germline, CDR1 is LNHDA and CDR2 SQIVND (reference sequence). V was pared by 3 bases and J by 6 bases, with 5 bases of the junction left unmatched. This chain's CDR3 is CASSIPTGGSQPQHF. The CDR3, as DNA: TGTGCCAGTAGTATTCCGACAGGGGGCAGTCAGCCCCAGCATTTT.

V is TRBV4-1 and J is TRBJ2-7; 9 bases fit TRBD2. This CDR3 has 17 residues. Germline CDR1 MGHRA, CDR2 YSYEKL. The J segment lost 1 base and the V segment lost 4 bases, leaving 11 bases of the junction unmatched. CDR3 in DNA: TGCGCCAGCAGCCTCCGCGGTGCGGGGGGGGAGTCCTACGAGCAGTACTTC. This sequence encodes CASSLRGAGGESYEQYF.

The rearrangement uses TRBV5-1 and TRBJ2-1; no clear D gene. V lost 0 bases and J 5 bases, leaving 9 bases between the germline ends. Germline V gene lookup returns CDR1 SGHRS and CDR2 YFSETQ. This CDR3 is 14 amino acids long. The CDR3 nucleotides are TGCGCCAGCAGCTTGGTTTCACAGAACAATGAGCAGTTCTTC. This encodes CASSLVSQNNEQFF.

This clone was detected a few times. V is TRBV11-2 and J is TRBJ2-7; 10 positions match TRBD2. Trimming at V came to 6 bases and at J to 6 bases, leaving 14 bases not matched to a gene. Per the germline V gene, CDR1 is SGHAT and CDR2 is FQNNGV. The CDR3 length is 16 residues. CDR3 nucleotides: TGTGCCAGCAGATCCCTCACTAGCGGGATAGCCGGCGAGCAGTACTTC. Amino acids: CASRSLTSGIAGEQYF.

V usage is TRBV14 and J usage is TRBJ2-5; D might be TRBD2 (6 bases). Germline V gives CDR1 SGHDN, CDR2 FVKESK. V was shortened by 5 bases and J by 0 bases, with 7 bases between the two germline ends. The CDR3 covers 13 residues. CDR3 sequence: CASSGGYQETQYF. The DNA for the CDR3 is TGTGCCAGCAGCGGGGGGTACCAAGAGACCCAGTACTTC.

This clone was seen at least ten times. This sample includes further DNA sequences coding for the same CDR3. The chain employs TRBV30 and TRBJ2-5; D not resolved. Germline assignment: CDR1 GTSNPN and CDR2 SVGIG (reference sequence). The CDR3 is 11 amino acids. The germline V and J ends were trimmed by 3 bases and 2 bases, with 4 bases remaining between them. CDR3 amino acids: CAWSPQETQYF. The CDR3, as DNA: TGTGCCTGGAGCCCTCAAGAGACCCAGTACTTC.

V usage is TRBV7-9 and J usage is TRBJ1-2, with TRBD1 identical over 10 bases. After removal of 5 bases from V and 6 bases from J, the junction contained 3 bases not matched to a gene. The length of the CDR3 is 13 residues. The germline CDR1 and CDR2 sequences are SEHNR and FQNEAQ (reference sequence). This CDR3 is CASSRTGGNGYTF. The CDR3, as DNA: TGTGCCAGCAGCCGGACAGGGGGTAATGGCTACACCTTC.

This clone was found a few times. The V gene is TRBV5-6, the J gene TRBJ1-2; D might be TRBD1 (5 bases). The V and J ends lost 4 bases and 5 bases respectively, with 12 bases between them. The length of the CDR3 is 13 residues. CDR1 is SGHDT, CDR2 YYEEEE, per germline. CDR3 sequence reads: CASSVGGEYGYTF. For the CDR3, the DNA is TGTGCCAGCAGCGTCGGGGGGGAGTATGGCTACACCTTC. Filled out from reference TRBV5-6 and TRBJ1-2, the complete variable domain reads DAGVTQSPTHLIKTRGQQVTLRCSPKSGHDTVSWYQQALGQGPQFIFQYYEEEERQRGNFPDRFSGHQFPNYSSELNVNALLLGDSALYLCASSVGGEYGYTFGSGTRLTVV.

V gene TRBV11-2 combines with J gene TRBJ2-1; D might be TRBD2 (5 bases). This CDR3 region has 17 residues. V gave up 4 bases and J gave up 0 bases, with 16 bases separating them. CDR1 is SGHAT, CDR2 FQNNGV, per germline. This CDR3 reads CASSSGSRVGSYNEQFF. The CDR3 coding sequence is TGTGCCAGCAGCTCGGGATCCCGGGTGGGCTCCTACAATGAGCAGTTCTTC. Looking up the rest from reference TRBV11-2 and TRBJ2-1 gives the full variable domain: EAGVAQSPRYKIIEKRQSVAFWCNPISGHATLYWYQQILGQGPKLLIQFQNNGVVDDSQLPKDRFSAERLKGVDSTLKIQPAKLEDSAVYLCASSSGSRVGSYNEQFFGPGTRLTVL.

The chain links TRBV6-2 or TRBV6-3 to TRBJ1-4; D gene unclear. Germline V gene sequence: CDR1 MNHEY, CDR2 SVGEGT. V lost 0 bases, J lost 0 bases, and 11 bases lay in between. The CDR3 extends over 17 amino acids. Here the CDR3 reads CASSYSQIHATNEKLFF. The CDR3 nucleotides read TGTGCCAGCAGTTACTCCCAGATACATGCAACTAATGAAAAACTGTTTTTT.

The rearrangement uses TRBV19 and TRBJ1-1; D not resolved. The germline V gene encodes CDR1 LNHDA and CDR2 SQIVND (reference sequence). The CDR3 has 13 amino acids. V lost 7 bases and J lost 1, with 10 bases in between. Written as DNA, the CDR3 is TGTGCCAGTATGAACAGAAAGAACACTGAAGCTTTCTTT. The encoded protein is CASMNRKNTEAFF. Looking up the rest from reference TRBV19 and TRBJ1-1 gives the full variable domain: DGGITQSPKYLFRKEGQNVTLSCEQNLNHDAMYWYRQDPGQGLRLIYYSQIVNDFQKGDIAEGYSVSREKKESFPLTVTSAQKNPTAFYLCASMNRKNTEAFFGQGTRLTVV.

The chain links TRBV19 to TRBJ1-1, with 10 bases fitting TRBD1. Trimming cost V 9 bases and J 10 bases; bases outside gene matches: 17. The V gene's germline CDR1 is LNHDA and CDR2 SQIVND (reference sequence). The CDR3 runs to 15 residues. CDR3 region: CASQRTGGENYGAFF. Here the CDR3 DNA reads TGTGCCAGCCAACGGACAGGGGGGGAAAACTATGGAGCTTTCTTT.

The CDR3 sequence: CAWSQGSGPQHF. DNA for the CDR3: TGTGCCTGGAGTCAGGGGTCTGGGCCCCAGCATTTT. This rearrangement joins TRBV30 to TRBJ1-5; TRBD1 is a possible D gene (6 bases). This CDR3 is built from 12 residues. Germline-derived CDR1 and CDR2 are GTSNPN and SVGIG (reference sequence). V dropped 2 bases and J dropped 9 bases, with 11 bases sitting between them.

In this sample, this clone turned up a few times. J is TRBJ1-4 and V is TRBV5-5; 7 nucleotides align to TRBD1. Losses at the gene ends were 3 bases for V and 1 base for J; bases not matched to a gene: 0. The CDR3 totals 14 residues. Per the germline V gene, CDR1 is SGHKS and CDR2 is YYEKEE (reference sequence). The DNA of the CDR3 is TGTGCCAGCAGCTCAGGGGGAACTAATGAAAAACTGTTTTTT. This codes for CASSSGGTNEKLFF.

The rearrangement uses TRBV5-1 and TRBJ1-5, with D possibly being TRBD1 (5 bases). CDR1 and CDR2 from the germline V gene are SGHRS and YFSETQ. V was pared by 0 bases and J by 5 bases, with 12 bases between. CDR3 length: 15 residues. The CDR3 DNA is TGCGCCAGCAGCTTGGATGGGGGGAGCGATCAGCCCCAGCATTTT. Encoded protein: CASSLDGGSDQPQHF.

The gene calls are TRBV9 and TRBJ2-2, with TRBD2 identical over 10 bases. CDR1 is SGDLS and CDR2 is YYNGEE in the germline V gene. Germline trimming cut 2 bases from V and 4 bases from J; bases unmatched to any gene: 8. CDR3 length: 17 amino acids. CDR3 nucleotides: TGTGCCAGCAGCGTCCTAAGCGGGAGGGACCCCACCGGGGAGCTGTTTTTT. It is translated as CASSVLSGRDPTGELFF.

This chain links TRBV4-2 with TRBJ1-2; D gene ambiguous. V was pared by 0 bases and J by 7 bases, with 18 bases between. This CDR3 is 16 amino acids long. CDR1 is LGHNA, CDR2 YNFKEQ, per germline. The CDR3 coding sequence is TGTGCCAGCAGCCAAGAACTGGTGGTCGTGGGGAGTGGCTACACCTTC. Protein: CASSQELVVVGSGYTF.

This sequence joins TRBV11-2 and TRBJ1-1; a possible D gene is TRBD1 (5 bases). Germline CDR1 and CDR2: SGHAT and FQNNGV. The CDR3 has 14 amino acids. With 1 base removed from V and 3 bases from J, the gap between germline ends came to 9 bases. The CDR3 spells CASSLVGAHTEAFF. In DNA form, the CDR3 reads TGTGCCAGCAGCTTAGTTGGGGCCCACACTGAAGCTTTCTTT.

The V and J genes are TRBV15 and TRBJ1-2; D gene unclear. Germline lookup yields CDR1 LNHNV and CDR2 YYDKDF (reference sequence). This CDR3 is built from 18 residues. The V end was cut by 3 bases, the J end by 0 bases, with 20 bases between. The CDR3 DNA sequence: TGTGCCACCAGCAGCGACACAAGAGCTTTGGACTCTAACTATGGCTACACCTTC. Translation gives CATSSDTRALDSNYGYTF.

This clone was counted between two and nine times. CDR3 residues: CSVEASTDTQYF. CDR3 nucleotides: TGCAGCGTTGAAGCTAGCACAGATACGCAGTATTTT. The chain combines TRBV29-1 with TRBJ2-3; D gene ambiguous. This CDR3 spans 12 amino acids. CDR1 is SQVTM and CDR2 is ANQGSEA in the germline V gene. V was cut by 1 base and J by 0 bases, with 2 bases left in between.

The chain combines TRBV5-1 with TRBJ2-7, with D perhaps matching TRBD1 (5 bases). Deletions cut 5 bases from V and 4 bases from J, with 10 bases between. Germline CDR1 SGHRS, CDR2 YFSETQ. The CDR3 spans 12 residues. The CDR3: CASRQDNYEQYF. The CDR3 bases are TGCGCCAGCAGACAGGATAATTACGAGCAGTACTTC.

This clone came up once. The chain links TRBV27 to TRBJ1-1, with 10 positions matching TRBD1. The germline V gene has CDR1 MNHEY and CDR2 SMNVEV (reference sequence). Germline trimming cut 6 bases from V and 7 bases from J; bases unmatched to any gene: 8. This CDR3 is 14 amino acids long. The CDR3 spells CASSPDRGQGEAFF. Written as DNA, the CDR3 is TGTGCCAGCAGCCCCGACAGGGGGCAGGGTGAAGCTTTCTTT.